Detailed here is one T cell receptor (beta chain). Its antigen is undetermined. These data belong to a study of CD8+CD57+ T cells in acquired aplastic anemia. Study outcomes and limitations: Comparison of patients with controls identified 25 to 30 shared CD8+ CDR3 sequences.

The V gene lost 8 bases and the J gene lost 1 base, with 16 bases spanning the gap. The CDR3 is 15 amino acids. An expansion of CD8+CD57+ cells by flow cytometry had been shown in patients chosen for sequencing. Each patient had severe acquired aplastic anemia. The study profiled TCR beta VDJ and CDR3 using genomic DNA as template. TCRdb passed the reads through MiXCR, listing each CDR3 protein once. The table has roughly 190,000 distinct CDR3 sequences, under 55% seen once. The source is a human donor with aplastic anemia. Source material: sorted CD4+, CD8+, or CD8+CD57+ T cells (not recorded which) from PBMCs. The chain has TRBV5-3 and TRBJ2-1; no reliable D call. TRBV5-3 is flagged as an ORF with uncertain function. CDR3 region: CASTSNPKSYNEQFF. CDR3 in DNA: TGTGCCAGCACCTCCAATCCCAAGTCCTACAATGAGCAGTTCTTC.